A single T cell receptor (beta chain) is shown here with its context. The antigen is unknown. TCRdb re-analysed the RT-PCR reads in MiXCR, keeping a single row per CDR3 protein. In the table there are 600,000 to 850,000 distinct CDR3 sequences, 14% of which are singletons. This sample was taken from a study of response to subunit inactivated influenza vaccine. Study-wide points: Authors suggested seasonal influenza vaccinations each recruit few new T cells.

The J segment lost 1 base and the V segment lost 2 bases, leaving 2 bases of the junction unmatched. Germline V lookup: CDR1 SGHRS, CDR2 YFSETQ. The CDR3 has 15 amino acids. This clonotype was obtained from a man aged 50 to 59 who received an inactivated influenza vaccine. Sequences were derived from PBMCs from blood, sampled 14 to 15 days before vaccination. The chain has TRBV5-1 and TRBJ2-2, with 7 bases that match TRBD2. CDR3 loop: CASSFRGENTGELFF. The DNA of the CDR3 is TGCGCCAGCAGCTTTCGGGGGGAGAACACCGGGGAGCTGTTTTTT.